This note documents a single T cell receptor (beta chain) sequence. Its antigen target is currently unknown. No much larger clone is present one base from it, and per-base qualities are unavailable. The sample comes from a study of blood T cell repertoires in COVID-19 (dated by TCRdb to 2019 to 2021). Concerning the study at large: Samples covering the acute and convalescent phases of COVID-19 were provided by collaborators in the United States, Italy and Spain. The prospective study material was composed of cDNA or gDNA derived from T cells, B-cell-depleted T cells, or PBMCs. Subjects who had been exposed to COVID-19, were actively infected with it, or had recovered from it provided the deeply sampled blood TCRbeta repertoires that made up the dataset. A freely available public database, intended as a resource for researchers studying the immune response to SARS-CoV-2, is where the repertoires were released. Samples were obtained from the ongoing ImmuneRACE study (first 160 participants) and from 1,200 or so subjects provided by 6 global collaborators. Sample metadata almost always included a de-identified subject ID, COVID-19 status, age in years and sex. Where HLA class I and class II types were available, the types were taken from metadata supplied by the sample provider, not from assay-based typing.

Whole blood was collected in K2EDTA tubes by collaborating institutions according to the institutions' own protocols. Collaborator samples were shipped for TCRbeta analysis as frozen whole blood, isolated PBMCs, or DNA extracted from either sample type. CDR3 length: 15 amino acids, cysteine to phenylalanine. The DNA shown is the 45-base CDR3, in frame from base 1. From the germline V gene (reference sequence), CDR1 is SGHNT and CDR2 is YYREEE. Compared with germline, V lacks 2 bases and J lacks 5 bases; bases without a gene match: 4. The immunoSEQ Assay, a bias-controlled multiplex PCR, was used to amplify TCRbeta CDR3 regions from genomic DNA. Per the original workflow: Nucleated cell counts per sample were estimated from amplification of reference gene primers within the assay. Sequence reads were collapsed and filtered to measure the absolute abundance of every unique TCRbeta CDR3 rearrangement. For each sample, productive Simpson clonality was calculated by taking the square root of Simpson's diversity index across productive rearrangements. TCRdb carries this immuneACCESS record with in-frame sequences only. Its versions omit some clonotypes, under half of them owing to an unresolved V gene in the studies checked, with the rest unexplained. The DNA was the basis for D and trimming; V, J and clone size are from that table. The sample contains around 55,000 clones, roughly 80% of them found a single time. The biggest ten clones account for about 6.4% of the sample.

Broader findings and caveats from the paper: The amount of clinical and demographic metadata varied by source and participant and was provided uncurated.

The source of this sequence is a human donor in a cohort sampled during active or convalescent COVID-19. Input material: peripheral blood. The chain is made from TRBV5-4 and TRBJ1-6; TRBD1 fits 7 bases in the junction. DNA sequence: TGTGCCAGCAGCTTCCAACAGGGGAATAATTCACCCCTCCACTTT. Translation gives CASSFQQGNNSPLHF.